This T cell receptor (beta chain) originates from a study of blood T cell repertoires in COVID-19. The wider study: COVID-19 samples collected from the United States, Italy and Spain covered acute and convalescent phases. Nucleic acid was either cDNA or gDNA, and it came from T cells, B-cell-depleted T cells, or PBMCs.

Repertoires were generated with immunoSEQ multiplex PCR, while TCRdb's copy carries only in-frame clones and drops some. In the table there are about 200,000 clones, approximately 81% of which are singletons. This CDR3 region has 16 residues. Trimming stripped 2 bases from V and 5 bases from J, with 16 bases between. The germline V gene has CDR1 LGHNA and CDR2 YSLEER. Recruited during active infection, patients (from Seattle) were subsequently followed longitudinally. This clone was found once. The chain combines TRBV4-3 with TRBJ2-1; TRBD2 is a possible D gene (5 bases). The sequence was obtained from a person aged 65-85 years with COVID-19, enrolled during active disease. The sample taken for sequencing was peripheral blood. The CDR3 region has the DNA TGCGCCAGCAGCCAATTATTTGAGGGAAAAAACAATGAGCAGTTCTTC. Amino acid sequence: CASSQLFEGKNNEQFF.